This record looks at one T cell receptor (beta chain) sequence and its context. Its target is not known. These data originate in a study of early stage breast cancer tumors. Study-level background: Samples were sequenced at about 9.9-fold average coverage.

Study findings and constraints: Commonly generated sequences made up most enriched TCRB sequences shared between patients. Blood repertoires resembled normal breast more than tumor. Compared with adjacent normal breast tissue, tumors showed 2 to 2.5-fold greater T cell density and higher clonality.

Profiled with immunoSEQ multiplex PCR; TCRdb holds only in-frame clones, not every one. This sample has nearly 70,000 clones, with about 85% found just once. The J segment lost 5 bases and the V segment lost 5 bases, leaving 15 bases of the junction unmatched. The CDR3 extends over 16 amino acids. Germline V gene data show CDR1 as MDHEN and CDR2 as SYDVKM. The source material was blood. This clonotype originated in a middle-aged person with breast cancer. The rearrangement uses TRBV28 and TRBJ2-7, with 7 bases matching TRBD2. In DNA form, the CDR3 reads TGTGCCAGCAGTCCCCAAGTAAGCGGGATTGTCAACGAGCAGTACTTC. Translation gives CASSPQVSGIVNEQYF.